This note documents a single T cell receptor beta chain sequence. Its antigen is unidentified. Assay used: immunoSEQ multiplex PCR; TCRdb lists only in-frame clones, some missing. Of hundreds of thousands of clones in the sample, more than 75% were seen once. The source of the sample is a study of cytomegalovirus exposure and HLA in healthy donors. Study-level information: The 95 to 150 validation repertoires used a platform that matched the one used for the approximately 670 first-cohort repertoires, as a later analysis reported.

With 5 bases removed from V and 4 bases from J, the gap between germline ends came to 10 bases. The CDR3 sequence is 14 residues long. Germline V gene sequence: CDR1 SGHNT, CDR2 YYREEE (reference sequence). Regarding the study as a whole: In vitro assays verified that a few CMV-associated chains recognized CMV antigens specifically.

Sequences were obtained from PBMCs. The receptor was isolated from a woman aged 18-29 years in good health and CMV-seropositive. The chain links TRBV5-4 to TRBJ2-6; no clear D gene. This CDR3 is CASRALLGANVLTF. The DNA of the CDR3 is TGTGCCAGCAGGGCCCTGTTGGGGGCCAACGTCCTGACTTTC.